The clone carrying this T cell receptor beta chain occurred many times. Its matching antigen is unknown. CDR3 length equals 14 residues. CDR1 is MNHEY and CDR2 is SVGAGI in the germline V gene. With 5 bases removed from V and 3 bases from J, the gap between germline ends came to 13 bases. These data originate in a study of T cells after yellow fever vaccination. On the study more broadly: Low-cell-number fractions underwent preparation using SMART-Seq v4 Ultra Low Input.

A universal primer site and UMIs were added as TCR cDNA was made by 5'RACE template switching. Via MiXCR, TCRdb re-called the 5' RACE reads, giving one row per CDR3 protein. The sample yields fewer than 500,000 distinct CDR3 sequences, around 20% seen once. Study-level findings and limits: Re-detected after boosting: most primary clones, almost 98% of CD4 and about 89% of CD8. On re-exposure, the response was weaker but peaked faster, at day 5 versus 15.

This chain uses TRBV6-5 with TRBJ2-5, with D maybe TRBD1 (6 bases). This receptor was identified in a man aged 18 to 30 who received the YFV17D yellow fever vaccine. Sequences were derived from PBMCs, sampled before the yellow fever booster vaccination. The CDR3 DNA reads as TGTGCCAGCAGTCCACAGGGTGGCGAAGAGACCCAGTACTTC. This sequence encodes CASSPQGGEETQYF.